This T cell receptor (beta chain) was found in a study of blood T cell repertoires in COVID-19. Per the authors' pipeline: Estimates of nucleated cell counts were drawn from the amplification of reference gene primers. Data came from immunoSEQ multiplex PCR; TCRdb stores just in-frame clones and leaves some out. V, J and clone size are taken as reported in that table, and D and trimming were inferred from the DNA itself. This table holds approximately 100,000 clones, around 86% found once. CDR3 length: 14 amino acids. V was cut by 2 bases and J by 6 bases, with 10 bases left in between. In germline, CDR1 is ENHRY, CDR2 SYGVKD.

This rearrangement joins TRBV10-3 to TRBJ2-2; possible D gene TRBD1, 5 bases. Sequenced input: PBMCs or T cells enriched from blood (not recorded which). The origin of this receptor is a woman aged 45-65 years who had recovered from COVID-19. The CDR3 spells CAISEAGLAGELFF. In nucleotides, the CDR3 is TGTGCCATCAGTGAGGCAGGGCTGGCCGGGGAGCTGTTTTTT.